Sequencing of this T cell receptor beta chain was carried out in a study of CD8+CD57+ T cells in acquired aplastic anemia. The V gene's germline CDR1 is SEHNR and CDR2 FQNEAQ (reference sequence). After removal of 2 bases from V and 6 bases from J, the junction contained 5 bases not matched to a gene. This CDR3 has 15 amino acids. Selection for sequencing was limited to patients who had shown CD8+CD57+ cell expansion by flow cytometry. Genomic DNA served as template for TCR beta VDJ and CDR3 profiling. In TCRdb, the reads were re-called with MiXCR into one record per CDR3 protein. The sample gives about 180,000 distinct CDR3 sequences, more than 60% of which show up once; about 39% is in the top ten.

This receptor was identified in a human donor with aplastic anemia. The rearrangement joins TRBV7-9 to TRBJ2-1, with 9 positions matching TRBD2. Sequencing was done on a sample of sorted CD4+, CD8+, or CD8+CD57+ T cells (not recorded which) from PBMCs. Here the CDR3 reads CASSLPGLASNEQFF. The DNA of the CDR3 is TGTGCCAGCAGCTTACCCGGACTAGCGAGCAATGAGCAGTTCTTC.